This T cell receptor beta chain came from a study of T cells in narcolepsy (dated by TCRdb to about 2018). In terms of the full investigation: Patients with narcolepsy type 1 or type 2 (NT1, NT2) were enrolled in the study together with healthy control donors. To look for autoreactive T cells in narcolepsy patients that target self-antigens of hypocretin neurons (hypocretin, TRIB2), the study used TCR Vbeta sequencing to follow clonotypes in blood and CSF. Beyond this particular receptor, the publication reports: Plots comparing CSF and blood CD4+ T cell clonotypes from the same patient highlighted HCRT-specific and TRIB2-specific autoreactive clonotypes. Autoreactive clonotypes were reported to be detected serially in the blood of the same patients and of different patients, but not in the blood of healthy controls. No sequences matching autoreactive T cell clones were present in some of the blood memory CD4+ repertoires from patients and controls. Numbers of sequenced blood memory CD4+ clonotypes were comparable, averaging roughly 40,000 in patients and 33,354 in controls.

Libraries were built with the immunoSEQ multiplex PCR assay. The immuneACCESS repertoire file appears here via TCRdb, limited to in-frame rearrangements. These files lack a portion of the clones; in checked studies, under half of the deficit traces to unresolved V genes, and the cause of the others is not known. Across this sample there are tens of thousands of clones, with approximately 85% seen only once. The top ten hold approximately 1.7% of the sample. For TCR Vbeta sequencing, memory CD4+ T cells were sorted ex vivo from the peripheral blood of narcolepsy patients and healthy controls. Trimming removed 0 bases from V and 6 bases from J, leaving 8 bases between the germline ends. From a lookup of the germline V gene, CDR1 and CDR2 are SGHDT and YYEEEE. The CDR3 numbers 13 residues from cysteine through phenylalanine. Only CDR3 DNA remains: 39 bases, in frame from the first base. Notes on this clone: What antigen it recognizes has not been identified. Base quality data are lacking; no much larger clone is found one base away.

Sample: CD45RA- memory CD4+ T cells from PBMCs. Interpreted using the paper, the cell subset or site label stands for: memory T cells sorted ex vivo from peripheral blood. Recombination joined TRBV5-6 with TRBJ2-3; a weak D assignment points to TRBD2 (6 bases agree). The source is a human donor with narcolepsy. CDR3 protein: CASSLVGLDTQYF. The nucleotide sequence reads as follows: TGTGCCAGCAGCTTGGTGGGACTGGATACGCAGTATTTT.